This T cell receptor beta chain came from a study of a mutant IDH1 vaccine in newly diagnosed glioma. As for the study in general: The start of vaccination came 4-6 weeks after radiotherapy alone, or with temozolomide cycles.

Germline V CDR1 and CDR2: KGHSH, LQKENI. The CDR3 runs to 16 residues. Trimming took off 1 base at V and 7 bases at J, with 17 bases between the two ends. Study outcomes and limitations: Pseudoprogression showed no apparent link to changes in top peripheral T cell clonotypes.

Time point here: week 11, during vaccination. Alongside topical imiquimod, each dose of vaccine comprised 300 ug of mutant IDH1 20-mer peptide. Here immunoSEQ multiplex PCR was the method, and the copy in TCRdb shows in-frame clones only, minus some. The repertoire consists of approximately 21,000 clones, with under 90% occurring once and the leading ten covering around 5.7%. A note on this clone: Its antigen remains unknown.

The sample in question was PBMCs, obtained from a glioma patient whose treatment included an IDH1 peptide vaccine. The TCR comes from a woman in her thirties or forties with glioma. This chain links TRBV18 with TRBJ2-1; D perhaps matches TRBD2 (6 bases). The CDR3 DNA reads TGTGCCAGCTCACCACAGGGCGGGACGGGGTTGAATGAGCAGTTCTTC. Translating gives CASSPQGGTGLNEQFF.